This entry lists 29 T cell receptor beta chains sequenced from one sample in a study of T-cell reconstitution after alpha-beta-depleted transplantation in children. Researchers prepared the TCRbeta library using unique molecular identifiers, the study reports. TCRdb used MiXCR to reprocess the PCR reads, holding one entry per CDR3 protein. The table has approximately 500,000 distinct CDR3 sequences, 25% to 30% seen once. Sample: PBMCs, taken before TCRalphabeta/CD19-depleted stem cell transplant. The source is a boy younger than two with Wiskott-Aldrich syndrome, due to receive a stem cell transplant.

This clonotype was seen a handful of times. The chain recombines TRBV10-3 with TRBJ2-1, with 13 nucleotides matching TRBD2. This CDR3 comprises 15 residues. V shed 5 bases, J shed 5 bases, and the junction held 3 bases outside the gene matches. Germline values: CDR1 ENHRY, CDR2 SYGVKD. DNA for the CDR3: TGTGCCATCAGTATAACTAGCGGGGGGGACAATGAGCAGTTCTTC. The encoded protein is CAISITSGGDNEQFF.

This clonotype was counted between two and nine times. Since no conserved phenylalanine or tryptophan closes the CDR3, a read error is the likely cause. The chain recombines TRBV6-1 with TRBJ1-6; tentatively, D is TRBD1 (6 bases). Per germline, CDR1 MNHNS and CDR2 SASEGT. Trimming stripped 6 bases from V and 7 bases from J, with 16 bases between. The length of the CDR3 is 15 residues. CDR3 loop: CASSPSGTLNSPLHL. The CDR3 region has the DNA TGTGCCAGCAGCCCATCCGGGACACTAAATTCACCCCTCCACCTT.

This clonotype was observed a few times. This chain links TRBV5-1 with TRBJ2-4, with 10 bases that match TRBD1. V shed 4 bases, J shed 10 bases, and the junction held 5 bases outside the gene matches. Germline-derived CDR1 and CDR2 are SGHRS and YFSETQ. This CDR3 comprises 13 residues. The CDR3 nucleotides are TGCGCCAGCAGCGGGGGACAGGGGTATATTCAGTACTTC. Its protein product is CASSGGQGYIQYF.

This clonotype appeared many times. V usage is TRBV20-1 and J usage is TRBJ2-1; the D gene is possibly TRBD2 (6 bases). The CDR3 loop spans 14 amino acids. Per germline, CDR1 DFQATT and CDR2 SNEGSKA (reference sequence). The ends were cut back, 6 bases at V and 6 bases at J, with 18 bases in the middle. The DNA for the CDR3 is TGCAGTGCGGAACTAGCCGGAGGAACCAATGAGCAGTTCTTC. Translated: CSAELAGGTNEQFF.

This clonotype was seen a handful of times. The rearrangement uses TRBV7-9 and TRBJ2-1; the match to TRBD2 covers 8 bases. The V gene's germline CDR1 is SEHNR and CDR2 FQNEAQ (reference sequence). Germline trimming cut 7 bases from V and 10 bases from J; bases unmatched to any gene: 21. The CDR3 runs to 17 residues. The CDR3 loop is CASTYPGLVRDQFEQFF. The DNA of the CDR3 is TGTGCCAGCACCTATCCGGGACTAGTTAGGGACCAATTCGAGCAGTTCTTC.

The J gene is TRBJ2-5, the V gene TRBV20-1; weak D call: TRBD2 (6 bases). CDR1 is DFQATT, CDR2 SNEGSKA, per germline (reference sequence). The length of the CDR3 is 13 residues. The V end was cut by 3 bases, the J end by 1 base, with 9 bases between. Here the CDR3 DNA reads TGCAGTGCTAGGTCGCGGGGCCAAGAGACCCAGTACTTC. Amino acid sequence: CSARSRGQETQYF.

The sample holds a few counts of this clonotype. This chain links TRBV7-9 with TRBJ2-7; tentatively, D is TRBD2 (6 bases). V was pared by 1 base and J by 5 bases, with 12 bases between. Germline V gene sequence: CDR1 SEHNR, CDR2 FQNEAQ (reference sequence). The CDR3 has 14 residues. The DNA for the CDR3 is TGTGCCAGCAGCTTAGATCGGGAGACCCACGAGCAGTACTTC. Translating it yields CASSLDRETHEQYF.

This clonotype was counted a few times. The genes are TRBV7-6 and TRBJ2-7, with 8 bases identical to TRBD1. With V trimmed by 5 bases and J by 6 bases, 0 bases remained unmatched. Germline V lookup: CDR1 SGHVS, CDR2 FNYEAQ. The CDR3 has 11 amino acids. The CDR3, as DNA: TGTGCCAGCAGCGACAGGGGCGAGCAGTACTTC. Protein product: CASSDRGEQYF.

This clonotype was seen a handful of times. V usage is TRBV12-3 or TRBV12-4 and J usage is TRBJ1-5, with D perhaps matching TRBD1 (6 bases). V was pared by 6 bases and J by 5 bases, with 11 bases between. This CDR3 has 13 amino acids. The CDR3 sequence is CASRVQGDQPQHF. The CDR3 bases are TGTGCCAGCAGGGTACAGGGAGATCAGCCCCAGCATTTT.

This clonotype was seen only a few times. The chain employs TRBV5-1 and TRBJ2-1; 12 bases fit TRBD2. The germline V gene encodes CDR1 SGHRS and CDR2 YFSETQ. This CDR3 contains 15 residues. V shed 5 bases and J 6 bases; nucleotides not matched to a gene: 6. The CDR3 protein is CASRSGTSGLNEQFF. Written as DNA, the CDR3 is TGCGCCAGCAGGTCCGGGACTAGCGGGCTCAATGAGCAGTTCTTC.

The rearrangement joins TRBV12-3 or TRBV12-4 to TRBJ2-7; a weak D match, TRBD2 (6 bases). This CDR3 has 12 residues. The ends were cut back, 4 bases at V and 6 bases at J, with 10 bases in the middle. The CDR3 coding sequence is TGTGCCAGCAGTTGGGGACTCGTCGAGCAGTACTTC. Its translation: CASSWGLVEQYF.

V gene TRBV20-1 combines with J gene TRBJ2-7, with TRBD1 matching 8 bases. The CDR3 spans 14 residues. V was pared by 2 bases and J by 4 bases, with 7 bases of the junction left unmatched. Germline V gene lookup returns CDR1 DFQATT and CDR2 SNEGSKA (reference sequence). CDR3 coding DNA: TGCAGTGCTAGACAAGGGACAGGAGTTTACGAGCAGTACTTC. It translates to CSARQGTGVYEQYF.

Many counts were recorded for this clonotype. This chain connects TRBV7-2 to TRBJ1-1; D is unclear. Germline V lookup: CDR1 SGHTA, CDR2 FQGNSA. Trimming took off 5 bases at V and 12 bases at J, with 22 bases between the two ends. The CDR3 totals 14 residues. CDR3 DNA: TGTGCCAGCAGCCCTGGGGAGTTGACGCGCTCCCCTTTCTTT. Protein product: CASSPGELTRSPFF.

V gene TRBV28 combines with J gene TRBJ2-4; a weak D match, TRBD1 (6 bases). Trimming removed 1 base from V and 0 bases from J, with 13 bases in between. Germline loops: CDR1 MDHEN, CDR2 SYDVKM. This CDR3 has 17 amino acids. CDR3 residues: CASSLFVTGEAKNIQYF. CDR3 bases: TGTGCCAGCAGTTTATTTGTGACAGGCGAAGCCAAAAACATTCAGTACTTC.

This chain uses TRBV6-6 with TRBJ1-1; D is ambiguous. Germline-derived CDR1 and CDR2 are MNHNY and SVGAGI (reference sequence). V shed 8 bases and J shed 2 bases, with 12 bases lying between them. CDR3 length: 13 amino acids. The CDR3: CASGSVINTEAFF. The CDR3 coding sequence is TGTGCCAGCGGTAGCGTCATTAACACTGAAGCTTTCTTT.

This clonotype was seen more than once but under ten times. The genes are TRBV5-1 and TRBJ2-2, with TRBD1 identical over 12 bases. The CDR3 is 18 amino acids. Germline values: CDR1 SGHRS, CDR2 YFSETQ. Losses at the gene ends were 4 bases for V and 4 bases for J; bases not matched to a gene: 11. The CDR3 protein is CASSRKTGTGGVTGELFF. CDR3 nucleotide sequence: TGCGCCAGCAGCCGAAAAACCGGGACAGGGGGCGTCACCGGGGAGCTGTTTTTT. Based on the CDR3 plus reference TRBV5-1 and TRBJ2-2, the full variable domain is KAGVTQTPRYLIKTRGQQVTLSCSPISGHRSVSWYQQTPGQGLQFLFEYFSETQRNKGNFPGRFSGRQFSNSRSEMNVSTLELGDSALYLCASSRKTGTGGVTGELFFGEGSRLTVL.

This clonotype was picked up a small number of times. The V and J genes are TRBV2 and TRBJ2-7, with D perhaps matching TRBD1 (6 bases). V was cut by 6 bases and J by 0 bases, with 12 bases left in between. CDR3 size: 14 residues. Germline CDR1 is SNHLY and CDR2 is FYNNEI. The DNA of the CDR3 is TGTGCCAGCAGAACCGGGACAAACTCCTACGAGCAGTACTTC. Residues: CASRTGTNSYEQYF.

The genes are TRBV4-1 and TRBJ2-5; 8 nucleotides match TRBD2. V shed 1 base, J shed 1 base, and the junction held 8 bases outside the gene matches. This CDR3 comprises 17 residues. The germline V gene has CDR1 MGHRA and CDR2 YSYEKL. CDR3 loop: CASSQAFRTSPQETQYF. The CDR3 DNA is TGCGCCAGCAGCCAAGCATTCCGGACTAGCCCCCAAGAGACCCAGTACTTC.

Only a few counts were recorded for this clonotype. The V and J genes are TRBV9 and TRBJ2-5; 8 bases agree with TRBD1. Germline V CDR1 and CDR2: SGDLS, YYNGEE. The CDR3 runs to 16 residues. V lost 1 base, J lost 7 bases, and 12 bases stayed unmatched. The CDR3 protein is CASSVSQGAGAWTQYF. DNA of the CDR3: TGTGCCAGCAGCGTATCCCAGGGGGCTGGCGCGTGGACCCAGTACTTC.

The gene calls are TRBV7-6 and TRBJ2-1, with D unclear. CDR3 length equals 16 residues. CDR1 and CDR2 from the germline V gene are SGHVS and FNYEAQ. V lost 0 bases and J lost 0, with 9 bases in between. CDR3 residues: CASSLASVSSYNEQFF. As DNA, the CDR3 is TGTGCCAGCAGCTTAGCGTCGGTTAGCTCCTACAATGAGCAGTTCTTC.

The J gene is TRBJ2-1, the V gene TRBV7-3, with 12 bases identical to TRBD2. This CDR3 contains 15 residues. Per germline, CDR1 SGHTA and CDR2 FQGTGA. With 5 bases clipped from V and 6 bases from J, the junction kept 5 bases outside the gene matches. The CDR3 nucleotides read TGTGCCAGCAGCCCCACTAGCGGGAGGCTCAATGAGCAGTTCTTC. Protein product: CASSPTSGRLNEQFF.

The chain combines TRBV5-1 with TRBJ2-1; 7 positions match TRBD2. Germline CDR1 SGHRS, CDR2 YFSETQ. The CDR3 spans 15 residues. The junction had 12 bases not matched to a gene; V was cut back by 5 bases and J by 7 bases. CDR3 coding DNA: TGCGCCAGCAGTGCCGGGACTACCCCGCCAAATGAGCAGTTCTTC. Protein: CASSAGTTPPNEQFF.

The chain has TRBV27 and TRBJ1-6; maybe TRBD1 (5 bases). The CDR3 length is 14 residues. The V end was cut by 2 bases, the J end by 5 bases, with 7 bases between. In germline, CDR1 is MNHEY, CDR2 SMNVEV (reference sequence). The CDR3 DNA reads TGTGCCAGCAGTTTACAGGGACATAATTCACCCCTCCACTTT. As protein: CASSLQGHNSPLHF.

The table lists this clonotype with a few counts. The gene calls are TRBV12-3 or TRBV12-4 and TRBJ2-7, with a weak D call TRBD2 (5 bases). This CDR3 contains 14 residues. V shed 4 bases and J shed 5 bases, with 15 bases lying between them. The CDR3 DNA reads TGTGCCAGCAGTTCCCGGTGGAGGACGGACGAGCAGTACTTC. Translated, it gives CASSSRWRTDEQYF.

This clonotype was picked up a small number of times. The rearrangement joins TRBV20-1 to TRBJ2-7; 7 bases agree with TRBD2. The CDR3 has 14 residues. The V and J ends lost 7 bases and 2 bases, in that order; junction bases with no gene match: 11. Germline assignment: CDR1 DFQATT and CDR2 SNEGSKA (reference sequence). This CDR3 reads CSVSRLAAAYEQYF. The CDR3 DNA reads TGCAGTGTCAGCCGGCTAGCGGCTGCCTACGAGCAGTACTTC.

This clonotype was counted only a few times. The chain links TRBV15 to TRBJ2-2; D gene ambiguous. V dropped 6 bases and J dropped 0 bases, with 8 bases sitting between them. CDR3 size: 14 residues. Per germline, CDR1 LNHNV and CDR2 YYDKDF (reference sequence). The CDR3 is CATRPYPNTGELFF. Here the CDR3 DNA reads TGTGCCACCAGGCCGTATCCGAACACCGGGGAGCTGTTTTTT.

This clonotype was counted between two and nine times. The V call is TRBV29-1, the J call TRBJ2-1; TRBD2 aligns across 11 bases. Unmatched junction bases numbered 7, after V lost 6 bases and J lost 6 bases. CDR3 length: 14 amino acids. Germline CDR1 SQVTM, CDR2 ANQGSEA. CDR3 in amino acids: CSVDLAGGFNEQFF. CDR3 in DNA: TGCAGCGTCGATCTAGCGGGAGGTTTCAATGAGCAGTTCTTC.

In this sample, this clonotype turned up a few times. V and J are TRBV20-1 and TRBJ2-2, with TRBD2 identical over 8 bases. Looked up from germline, CDR1 is DFQATT and CDR2 is SNEGSKA (reference sequence). The CDR3 consists of 16 residues. V was pared by 2 bases and J by 2 bases, with 7 bases of the junction left unmatched. The CDR3 sequence: CSARRSGTSNTGELFF. The CDR3 region has the DNA TGCAGTGCTAGAAGGTCCGGGACTAGTAACACCGGGGAGCTGTTTTTT.

CDR3 residues: CASSLPDVGPGSPLHF. In nucleotides, the CDR3 is TGTGCCAGCAGCTTGCCGGATGTGGGACCGGGTTCACCCCTCCACTTT. The rearrangement uses TRBV11-1 and TRBJ1-6; perhaps TRBD1 as D (5 bases). V was pared by 3 bases and J by 9 bases, with 18 bases between. CDR1 is SGHAT, CDR2 FQDESV, per germline (reference sequence). The CDR3 is 16 amino acids.